The 27 T cell receptor beta chains below were found in one sample sequenced in a study of T cell repertoires in cytomegalovirus infection. Their antigen targets remain unknown. TCRdb used MiXCR to reprocess the reads, holding one entry per CDR3 protein. The repertoire holds nearly 700,000 distinct CDR3 sequences, with about 30% as singletons. The sequencing here drew on cultured PBMCs, taken from culture after CMV antigen stimulation. The receptor set was obtained from a human donor in good health (CMV status not recorded). Some clones in this sample may be carry-over from other donors' samples.

There are a few counts of this clonotype. The V and J genes are TRBV6-2 or TRBV6-3 and TRBJ2-3; unclear D gene. This CDR3 has 12 amino acids. V lost 2 bases and J lost 7, with 7 bases in between. Germline CDR1 and CDR2: MNHEY and SVGEGT. The CDR3 sequence: CASSYGRNTQYF. As DNA, the CDR3 is TGTGCCAGCAGTTACGGCAGAAATACGCAGTATTTT.

This rearrangement joins TRBV5-4 to TRBJ2-5, with a possible D match to TRBD2 (6 bases). Germline assignment: CDR1 SGHNT and CDR2 YYREEE (reference sequence). CDR3 size: 14 residues. V was cut by 4 bases and J by 5 bases, with 15 bases left in between. The CDR3 sequence is CASSKEGPLETQYF. CDR3 bases: TGTGCCAGCAGCAAGGAGGGCCCTCTCGAGACCCAGTACTTC. Variable domain in full (rest from reference TRBV5-4 and TRBJ2-5): ETGVTQSPTHLIKTRGQQVTLRCSSQSGHNTVSWYQQALGQGPQFIFQYYREEENGRGNFPPRFSGLQFPNYSSELNVNALELDDSALYLCASSKEGPLETQYFGPGTRLLVL.

This clonotype has only a few counts. The chain carries TRBV20-1 and TRBJ2-1; D perhaps matches TRBD2 (5 bases). This CDR3 has 18 amino acids. CDR1 is DFQATT, CDR2 SNEGSKA, per germline (reference sequence). V dropped 0 bases and J dropped 4 bases, with 22 bases sitting between them. The CDR3 region has the DNA TGCAGTGCTAGAGATCAGGTCTTCTGGTGGGGAGCATACAATGAGCAGTTCTTC. Its translation is CSARDQVFWWGAYNEQFF.

The V call is TRBV20-1, the J call TRBJ2-1; 8 nucleotides line up with TRBD1. J was trimmed by 0 bases and V by 3 bases; bases with no gene match: 13. The CDR3 is 18 residues long. The V gene's germline CDR1 is DFQATT and CDR2 SNEGSKA (reference sequence). The CDR3 DNA reads TGCAGTGCTAGTCCGACAGGGGTTCTAAAATACTCCTACAATGAGCAGTTCTTC. Translation: CSASPTGVLKYSYNEQFF.

For this clonotype: The germline gene is not matched at one end of the junction; a read error may be the cause. The V call is TRBV12-3 or TRBV12-4, the J call TRBJ2-7, with 15 positions matching TRBD2. The CDR3 contains 13 residues. CDR3 protein: CASSGGLAGGLFF. CDR3 in DNA: TGTGCCAGCAGTGGGGGACTAGCGGGAGGTCTTTTCTTC.

The V gene is TRBV6-2 or TRBV6-3, the J gene TRBJ2-7; D call uncertain. V was trimmed by 5 bases and J by 3 bases, leaving 8 bases between them. The CDR3 has 12 residues. Germline assignment: CDR1 MNHEY and CDR2 SVGEGT. In nucleotides, the CDR3 is TGTGCCAGCAGTAAGAGTATCTACGAGCAGTACTTC. This sequence encodes CASSKSIYEQYF.

This rearrangement joins TRBV12-3 or TRBV12-4 to TRBJ2-3, with 7 bases lining up with TRBD1. Trimming took 6 bases from V and 3 from J; bases not matched to a gene: 33. The CDR3 runs 23 residues. The CDR3: CASRQYYRGARPLTSLVTDTQYF. In DNA, the CDR3 is TGTGCCAGCAGACAATATTACAGGGGCGCCAGGCCACTTACCTCCTTGGTGACAGATACGCAGTATTTT.

J is TRBJ1-2 and V is TRBV5-4; D is unclear. Germline V gene lookup returns CDR1 SGHNT and CDR2 YYREEE (reference sequence). V shed 4 bases and J shed 4 bases, with 23 bases lying between them. The CDR3 runs 17 residues. For the CDR3, the DNA is TGTGCCAGCAGCGCTTACTCGGACGGTCTCGCCGGCTATGGCTACACCTTC. This sequence encodes CASSAYSDGLAGYGYTF. Combining the CDR3 with reference TRBV5-4 and TRBJ1-2 gives the whole variable domain ETGVTQSPTHLIKTRGQQVTLRCSSQSGHNTVSWYQQALGQGPQFIFQYYREEENGRGNFPPRFSGLQFPNYSSELNVNALELDDSALYLCASSAYSDGLAGYGYTFGSGTRLTVV.

The chain couples TRBV4-1 to TRBJ2-7; possibly TRBD1 for D (6 bases). The ends were cut back, 1 base at V and 3 bases at J, with 13 bases in the middle. The CDR3 totals 15 residues. Germline loops: CDR1 MGHRA, CDR2 YSYEKL. In DNA, the CDR3 is TGCGCCAGCAGCCAAGTTTTAGGACAGCACTACGAGCAGTACTTC. It is translated as CASSQVLGQHYEQYF.

As to this clonotype: The conserved final phenylalanine or tryptophan is absent from the CDR3, which likely points to a read error. The DNA for the CDR3 is TGTGCCAGCAGCACGACAGGGACTTTCTATAATTCACCCCTCCACCTT. Protein product: CASSTTGTFYNSPLHL. The rearrangement links TRBV7-2 to TRBJ1-6, with TRBD1 matching over 7 bases. The length of the CDR3 is 16 residues. Germline V lookup: CDR1 SGHTA, CDR2 FQGNSA. V lost 5 bases, J lost 3 bases, and 7 bases stayed unmatched.

The chain has TRBV7-7 and TRBJ2-2, with 8 nucleotides matching TRBD2. V shed 1 base and J 4 bases; nucleotides not matched to a gene: 5. This CDR3 region has 16 residues. CDR1 SSHAT and CDR2 FNYEAQ come from the germline V gene (reference sequence). The CDR3 is CASSLVAGGFTGELFF. CDR3 nucleotides: TGTGCCAGCAGCTTAGTTGCGGGGGGATTCACCGGGGAGCTGTTTTTT.

This clonotype was counted a single time. V is TRBV9 and J is TRBJ1-1, with D possibly TRBD1 on 6 matching bases. Trimming took 0 bases from V and 3 from J, leaving 9 bases between them. Per the germline V gene, CDR1 is SGDLS and CDR2 is YYNGEE. The CDR3 runs to 14 residues. This chain's CDR3 is CASSVATGYTEAFF. The CDR3 DNA reads as TGTGCCAGCAGCGTAGCTACAGGGTACACTGAAGCTTTCTTT. The variable domain in full, completed from reference TRBV9 and TRBJ1-1, reads DSGVTQTPKHLITATGQRVTLRCSPRSGDLSVYWYQQSLDQGLQFLIQYYNGEERAKGNILERFSAQQFPDLHSELNLSSLELGDSALYFCASSVATGYTEAFFGQGTRLTVV.

Many counts were recorded for this clonotype. V and J are TRBV7-2 and TRBJ2-1; TRBD2 matches 11 bases. The CDR3 contains 16 residues. The V segment lost 5 bases and the J segment 8 bases; nucleotides outside the gene matches: 11. Germline V gives CDR1 SGHTA, CDR2 FQGNSA. The CDR3 sequence: CASSAQLAGASDEQFF. In nucleotides, the CDR3 is TGTGCCAGCAGCGCGCAACTAGCGGGAGCTTCCGATGAGCAGTTCTTC.

In its sample, this clonotype was seen a few times. V is TRBV12-3 or TRBV12-4 and J is TRBJ2-1, with D unresolved. This CDR3 spans 13 amino acids. Trimming removed 6 bases at V and 2 bases at J, with 8 bases between. CDR3 loop: CASRFDTYNEQFF. The CDR3 bases are TGTGCCAGCAGGTTCGACACCTACAATGAGCAGTTCTTC.

The chain uses TRBV29-1 and TRBJ1-2, with D hard to call. CDR3 size: 14 residues. The germline CDR1 and CDR2 sequences are SQVTM and ANQGSEA. V lost 4 bases and J lost 3, with 15 bases in between. The CDR3 DNA reads TGCAGCGTTGTCGACGGAGAGGTTCACTATGGCTACACCTTC. It translates to CSVVDGEVHYGYTF.

This clonotype was seen many times. The chain employs TRBV7-2 and TRBJ2-1; 8 nucleotides align to TRBD1. The CDR3 sequence is 14 residues long. J was trimmed by 7 bases and V by 6 bases; bases with no gene match: 8. The V gene's germline CDR1 is SGHTA and CDR2 FQGNSA. The CDR3 bases are TGTGCCAGCAGAGCGGACAGGGCGTTGAATGAGCAGTTCTTC. It yields the protein CASRADRALNEQFF.

This clonotype was seen only a few times. The chain uses TRBV7-8 and TRBJ2-7; possibly TRBD2 for D (7 bases). The CDR3 covers 14 residues. Between the trimmed V and J ends, which lost 4 bases and 1 base, there was a span of 11 bases. Germline V gene lookup returns CDR1 SGHVS and CDR2 FQNEAQ. CDR3 DNA: TGTGCCAGCAGCTCCGGGGGGCATTCCTACGAGCAGTACTTC. Translating gives CASSSGGHSYEQYF.

This chain joins TRBV2 and TRBJ1-4; D is uncertain. This CDR3 has 14 residues. Germline V CDR1 and CDR2: SNHLY, FYNNEI. V was cut by 5 bases and J by 8 bases, with 15 bases left in between. In DNA, the CDR3 is TGTGCCAGCAGTTTCGGTTTGGAAGGGGAAAAACTGTTTTTT. Its translation: CASSFGLEGEKLFF. Filled out from reference TRBV2 and TRBJ1-4, the complete variable domain reads EPEVTQTPSHQVTQMGQEVILRCVPISNHLYFYWYRQILGQKVEFLVSFYNNEISEKSEIFDDQFSVERPDGSNFTLKIRSTKLEDSAMYFCASSFGLEGEKLFFGSGTQLSVL.

This clonotype was counted between two and nine times. The chain carries TRBV4-1 and TRBJ2-5; D call uncertain. V was shortened by 5 bases and J by 3 bases, with 19 bases between the two germline ends. This CDR3 has 16 residues. Germline CDR1 reads MGHRA; CDR2 reads YSYEKL. This chain's CDR3 is CASSSKGLLFEETQYF. The DNA of the CDR3 is TGCGCCAGCAGCTCCAAGGGTCTGCTATTCGAAGAGACCCAGTACTTC.

This chain uses TRBV7-4 with TRBJ1-1; D gene uncertain. V gave up 1 base and J gave up 7 bases, with 28 bases separating them. This CDR3 comprises 19 residues. Germline V CDR1 and CDR2: SGHVT, SQSDAQ. CDR3 loop: CASSLEYSGRNGNKGEAFF. As DNA, the CDR3 is TGTGCCAGCAGCTTAGAGTATTCGGGGAGAAACGGTAATAAGGGTGAAGCTTTCTTT.

The sample holds a few counts of this clonotype. This chain uses TRBV6-1 with TRBJ1-2; D perhaps matches TRBD1 (5 bases). Germline CDR1 is MNHNS and CDR2 is SASEGT. Trimming cost V 1 base and J 0 bases, with 15 bases left between them. This CDR3 has 17 residues. The CDR3: CASSEVFWDESNYGYTF. DNA for the CDR3: TGTGCCAGCAGTGAAGTTTTTTGGGACGAGTCTAACTATGGCTACACCTTC.

This clonotype has a handful of counts. The chain joins TRBV4-2 to TRBJ2-7; D is perhaps TRBD1 (5 bases). V lost 1 base to trimming and J lost 3 bases, with 13 bases between them. Germline values: CDR1 LGHNA, CDR2 YNFKEQ. There are 15 residues in the CDR3. CDR3 coding DNA: TGTGCCAGCAGCCAAGGCAGGGTTGCAAGCTACGAGCAGTACTTC. This gives the protein CASSQGRVASYEQYF.

This clonotype has just a few counts. The chain has TRBV12-3 or TRBV12-4 and TRBJ1-2, with 9 nucleotides matching TRBD1. V gave up 3 bases and J gave up 3 bases; unmatched junction bases: 5. This CDR3 has 15 amino acids. CDR3 protein: CASSLGDRVHYGYTF. CDR3 sequence (DNA): TGTGCCAGCAGTTTGGGGGACAGGGTACACTATGGCTACACCTTC.

This chain joins TRBV7-2 and TRBJ2-5; 12 positions agree with TRBD2. Losses at the gene ends were 4 bases for V and 9 bases for J; bases not matched to a gene: 9. CDR1 is SGHTA and CDR2 is FQGNSA in the germline V gene. This CDR3 is 15 amino acids long. The CDR3 sequence is CASSSTSGGPSSQYF. The CDR3 region has the DNA TGTGCCAGCAGCTCGACTAGCGGGGGACCAAGTTCCCAGTACTTC. The entire variable domain, with the rest obtained from reference TRBV7-2 and TRBJ2-5, is as follows: GAGVSQSPSNKVTEKGKDVELRCDPISGHTALYWYRQSLGQGLEFLIYFQGNSAPDKSGLPSDRFSAERTGGSVSTLTIQRTQQEDSAVYLCASSSTSGGPSSQYFGPGTRLLVL.

This clonotype has just a few counts. The chain uses TRBV27 and TRBJ1-1; D is perhaps TRBD1 (5 bases). Trimming shortened V by 5 bases and J by 3 bases, and 19 bases separated the two germline ends. Germline CDR1 and CDR2: MNHEY and SMNVEV (reference sequence). The CDR3 totals 16 residues. The CDR3 protein is CASSPLWDGSHTEAFF. The CDR3 DNA is TGTGCCAGCAGTCCGCTTTGGGACGGAAGCCACACTGAAGCTTTCTTT.

The sample holds one count of this clonotype. The gene calls are TRBV5-4 and TRBJ2-5; 10 bases match TRBD2. The CDR3 covers 15 residues. Germline V gene sequence: CDR1 SGHNT, CDR2 YYREEE (reference sequence). Germline trimming cut 3 bases from V and 4 bases from J; bases unmatched to any gene: 6. The CDR3 coding sequence is TGTGCCAGCAGCTCCCAGCGGGGGGGGAGAGAGACCCAGTACTTC. This gives the protein CASSSQRGGRETQYF.

This clonotype was observed a few times. The chain couples TRBV7-2 to TRBJ2-7, with TRBD2 matching 12 bases. Germline V gives CDR1 SGHTA, CDR2 FQGNSA. The V gene end was trimmed by 1 base and the J gene end by 6 bases; junction bases not matched to a gene: 13. The CDR3 totals 18 residues. CDR3 region: CASSLDGALAGGDCEQYF. The DNA of the CDR3 is TGTGCCAGCAGCTTAGATGGGGCACTAGCGGGAGGCGACTGCGAGCAGTACTTC.